Sequencing of this T cell receptor (beta chain) was carried out in a study of blood T cell repertoires in COVID-19. Study-wide background: Samples representing acute and convalescent COVID-19 were sourced from the United States, Italy and Spain. Sources were T cells, B-cell-depleted T cells, or PBMCs; the material itself was cDNA or gDNA.

This clone was recorded a few times. This specimen includes other DNA sequences encoding the same CDR3. Authors' data handling: Estimation of nucleated cell counts relied on the amplification of reference gene primers. The data were produced by immunoSEQ multiplex PCR, yet TCRdb's version contains in-frame clones alone and is incomplete. V, J and clone size reflect that table, while D and trimming were determined from the DNA. The table lists approximately 100,000 clones, 65% to 85% of them singletons, with around a tenth in the top ten. Trimming took off 3 bases at V and 2 bases at J, with 7 bases between the two ends. This CDR3 contains 13 residues. From germline, CDR1 is MDHEN and CDR2 SYDVKM.

The clonotype originates from a woman of 80 years or more with acute or convalescent COVID-19. Sample: peripheral blood. This sequence joins TRBV28 and TRBJ1-2; weak D call: TRBD1 (5 bases). CDR3 DNA: TGTGCCAGCAGTTTCCGGGGGAACTATGGCTACACCTTC. Translation: CASSFRGNYGYTF.